The 4 T cell receptor beta chains below all came from one sample that was sequenced in a study of long-term antiretroviral therapy in people with HIV. At the survey level, the v3.0 immunoSEQ assay was run. Assay: immunoSEQ multiplex PCR; the TCRdb copy retains only in-frame clones and omits some. The sample has thousands of clones, roughly 80% seen once. The source was unsorted PBMCs, collected 0.4 years before starting antiretroviral therapy. Receptors were obtained from a man younger than 40 with HIV.

The V and J genes are TRBV7-2 and TRBJ2-1; possibly TRBD2 for D (6 bases). There are 14 residues in the CDR3. Germline loops: CDR1 SGHTA, CDR2 FQGNSA. V was clipped by 6 bases and J by 7 bases, with 16 bases between them. The DNA of the CDR3 is TGTGCCAGCAGAGCGACGGGAGTCTGGAATGAGCAGTTCTTC. This codes for CASRATGVWNEQFF.

This clone is medium-sized. The gene calls are TRBV25-1 and TRBJ1-3, with D possibly being TRBD1 (6 bases). The V and J ends lost 1 base and 0 bases respectively, with 7 bases between them. Germline CDR1 reads MGHDK; CDR2 reads SYGVNS. This CDR3 has 15 residues. CDR3 amino acids: CASSEWTDSGNTIYF. The CDR3 bases are TGTGCCAGCAGTGAATGGACAGACTCTGGAAACACCATATATTTT.

The chain employs TRBV9 and TRBJ2-1; 8 bases align to TRBD1. Losses at the gene ends were 4 bases for V and 0 bases for J; bases not matched to a gene: 6. Germline values: CDR1 SGDLS, CDR2 YYNGEE. The CDR3 sequence is 16 residues long. The CDR3 spells CASSRTGTSSYNEQFF. The CDR3 DNA reads TGTGCCAGCAGCCGGACAGGGACCTCCTCCTACAATGAGCAGTTCTTC.

The chain has TRBV2 and TRBJ2-1; a weak D match, TRBD1 (5 bases). The V gene lost 10 bases and the J gene lost 7 bases, with 20 bases spanning the gap. The CDR3 consists of 14 residues. The germline gives CDR1 SNHLY, CDR2 FYNNEI. The CDR3 region is CATEGHLFRNEQFF. CDR3 nucleotides: TGTGCCACGGAAGGACACCTTTTTCGAAATGAGCAGTTCTTC. Complete variable domain (other parts from reference TRBV2 and TRBJ2-1): EPEVTQTPSHQVTQMGQEVILRCVPISNHLYFYWYRQILGQKVEFLVSFYNNEISEKSEIFDDQFSVERPDGSNFTLKIRSTKLEDSAMYFCATEGHLFRNEQFFGPGTRLTVL.